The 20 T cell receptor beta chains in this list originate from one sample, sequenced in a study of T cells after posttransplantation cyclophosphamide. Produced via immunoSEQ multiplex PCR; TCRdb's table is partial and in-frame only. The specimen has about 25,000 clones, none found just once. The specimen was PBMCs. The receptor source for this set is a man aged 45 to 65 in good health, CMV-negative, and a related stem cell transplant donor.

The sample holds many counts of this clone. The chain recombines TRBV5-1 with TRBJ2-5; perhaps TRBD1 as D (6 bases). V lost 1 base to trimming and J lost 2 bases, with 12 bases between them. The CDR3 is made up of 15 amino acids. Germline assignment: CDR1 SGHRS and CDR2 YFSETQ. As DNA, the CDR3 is TGCGCCAGCAGCTTGAGCAGGGGTTATCAAGAGACCCAGTACTTC. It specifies CASSLSRGYQETQYF.

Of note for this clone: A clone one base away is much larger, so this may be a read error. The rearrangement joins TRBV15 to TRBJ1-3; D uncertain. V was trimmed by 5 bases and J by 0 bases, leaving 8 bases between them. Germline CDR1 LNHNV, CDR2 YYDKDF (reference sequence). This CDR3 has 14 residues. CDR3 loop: CATSPPGSGNTIYF. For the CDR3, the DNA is TGTGCCACCAGCCCGCCGGGCTCTGGAAACACCATATATTTT.

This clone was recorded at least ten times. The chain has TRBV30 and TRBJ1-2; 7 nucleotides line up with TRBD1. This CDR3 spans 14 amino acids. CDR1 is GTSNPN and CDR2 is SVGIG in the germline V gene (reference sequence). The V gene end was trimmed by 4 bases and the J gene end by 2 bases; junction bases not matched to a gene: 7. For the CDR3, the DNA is TGTGCCTGGAACAGGGGAAACTTAAACTATGGCTACACCTTC. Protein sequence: CAWNRGNLNYGYTF. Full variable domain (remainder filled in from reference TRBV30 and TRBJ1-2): SQTIHQWPATLVQPVGSPLSLECTVEGTSNPNLYWYRQAAGRGLQLLFYSVGIGQISSEVPQNLSASRPQDRQFILSSKKLLLSDSGFYLCAWNRGNLNYGYTFGSGTRLTVV.

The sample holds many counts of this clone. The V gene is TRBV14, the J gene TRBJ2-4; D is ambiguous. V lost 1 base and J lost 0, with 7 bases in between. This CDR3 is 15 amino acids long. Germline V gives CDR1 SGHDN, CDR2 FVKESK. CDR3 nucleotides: TGTGCCAGCAGCCAAGGAGTTCTAGCCAAAAACATTCAGTACTTC. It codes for CASSQGVLAKNIQYF.

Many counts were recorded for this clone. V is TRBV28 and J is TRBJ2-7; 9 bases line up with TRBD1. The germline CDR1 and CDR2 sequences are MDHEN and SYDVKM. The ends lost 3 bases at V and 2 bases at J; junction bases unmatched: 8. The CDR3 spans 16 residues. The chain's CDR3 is CASSFPTGTGTYEQYF. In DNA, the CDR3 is TGTGCCAGCAGTTTCCCTACCGGGACAGGGACCTACGAGCAGTACTTC. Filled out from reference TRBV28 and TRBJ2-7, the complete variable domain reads DVKVTQSSRYLVKRTGEKVFLECVQDMDHENMFWYRQDPGLGLRLIYFSYDVKMKEKGDIPEGYSVSREKKERFSLILESASTNQTSMYLCASSFPTGTGTYEQYFGPGTRLTVT.

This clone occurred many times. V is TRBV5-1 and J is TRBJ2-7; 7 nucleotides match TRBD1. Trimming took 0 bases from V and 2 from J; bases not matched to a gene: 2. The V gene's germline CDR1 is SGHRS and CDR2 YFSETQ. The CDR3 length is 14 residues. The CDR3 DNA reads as TGCGCCAGCAGCTTGGGAGGGACAGCCTACGAGCAGTACTTC. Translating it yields CASSLGGTAYEQYF.

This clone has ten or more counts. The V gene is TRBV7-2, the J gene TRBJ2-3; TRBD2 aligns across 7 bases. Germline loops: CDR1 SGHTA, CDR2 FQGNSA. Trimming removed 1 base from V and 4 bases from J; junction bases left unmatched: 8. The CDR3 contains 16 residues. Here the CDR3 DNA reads TGTGCCAGCAGCTTAGGAATGGCGGGAGCTTCAGATACGCAGTATTTT. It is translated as CASSLGMAGASDTQYF.

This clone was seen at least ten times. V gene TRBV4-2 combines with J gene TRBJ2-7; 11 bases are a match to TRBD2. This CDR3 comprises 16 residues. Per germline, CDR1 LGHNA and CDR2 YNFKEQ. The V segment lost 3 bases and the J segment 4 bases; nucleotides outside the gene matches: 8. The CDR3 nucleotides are TGTGCCAGCAGCCAGCCGACTAGCGGGGAATCATACGAGCAGTACTTC. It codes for CASSQPTSGESYEQYF.

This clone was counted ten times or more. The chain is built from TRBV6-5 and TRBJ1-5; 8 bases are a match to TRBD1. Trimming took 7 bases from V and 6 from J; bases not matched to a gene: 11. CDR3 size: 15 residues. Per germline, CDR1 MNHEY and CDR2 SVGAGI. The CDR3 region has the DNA TGTGCCAGCATGTCTGGACAGGGAGTGGGTCAGCCCCAGCATTTT. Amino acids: CASMSGQGVGQPQHF.

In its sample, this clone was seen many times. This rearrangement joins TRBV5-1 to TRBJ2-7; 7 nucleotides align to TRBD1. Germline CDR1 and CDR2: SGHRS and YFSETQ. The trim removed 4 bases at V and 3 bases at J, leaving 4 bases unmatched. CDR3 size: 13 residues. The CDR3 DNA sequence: TGCGCCAGCAGCCGGGACAGAAACTACGAGCAGTACTTC. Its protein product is CASSRDRNYEQYF.

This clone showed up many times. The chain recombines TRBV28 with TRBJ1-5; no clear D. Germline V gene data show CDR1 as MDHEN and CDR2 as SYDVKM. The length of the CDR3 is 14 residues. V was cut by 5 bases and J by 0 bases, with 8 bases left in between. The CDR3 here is CASSLLVSNQPQHF. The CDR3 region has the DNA TGTGCCAGCAGTCTACTAGTTAGCAATCAGCCCCAGCATTTT.

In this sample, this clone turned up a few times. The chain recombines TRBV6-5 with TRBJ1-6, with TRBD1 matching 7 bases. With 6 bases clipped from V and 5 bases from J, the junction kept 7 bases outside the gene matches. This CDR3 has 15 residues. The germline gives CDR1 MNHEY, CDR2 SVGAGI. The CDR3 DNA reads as TGTGCCAGCAGAAGCGGACAGGCGCATAATTCACCCCTCCACTTT. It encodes CASRSGQAHNSPLHF.

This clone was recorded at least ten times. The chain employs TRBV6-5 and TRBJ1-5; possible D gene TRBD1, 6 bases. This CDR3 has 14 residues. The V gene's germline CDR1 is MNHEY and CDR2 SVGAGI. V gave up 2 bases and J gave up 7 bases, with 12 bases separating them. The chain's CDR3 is CASSYDQGFQPQHF. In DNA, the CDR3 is TGTGCCAGCAGTTACGACCAGGGGTTCCAGCCCCAGCATTTT.

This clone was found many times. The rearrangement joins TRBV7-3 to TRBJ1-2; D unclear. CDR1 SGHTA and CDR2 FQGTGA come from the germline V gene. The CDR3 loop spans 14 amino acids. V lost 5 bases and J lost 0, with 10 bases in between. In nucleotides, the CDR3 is TGTGCCAGCAGCCAAGATCCAGCTAACTATGGCTACACCTTC. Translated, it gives CASSQDPANYGYTF.

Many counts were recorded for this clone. The CDR3 DNA follows: TGTGCCAGCAGCTTTTCGGCAGGGCGCACAGATACGCAGTATTTT. It encodes CASSFSAGRTDTQYF. The J gene is TRBJ2-3, the V gene TRBV5-6; D perhaps matches TRBD1 (5 bases). The CDR3 is made up of 15 amino acids. Per germline, CDR1 SGHDT and CDR2 YYEEEE. Trimming removed 2 bases from V and 1 base from J, with 11 bases in between. Together with reference TRBV5-6 and TRBJ2-3, the CDR3 gives the full variable domain: DAGVTQSPTHLIKTRGQQVTLRCSPKSGHDTVSWYQQALGQGPQFIFQYYEEEERQRGNFPDRFSGHQFPNYSSELNVNALLLGDSALYLCASSFSAGRTDTQYFGPGTRLTVL.

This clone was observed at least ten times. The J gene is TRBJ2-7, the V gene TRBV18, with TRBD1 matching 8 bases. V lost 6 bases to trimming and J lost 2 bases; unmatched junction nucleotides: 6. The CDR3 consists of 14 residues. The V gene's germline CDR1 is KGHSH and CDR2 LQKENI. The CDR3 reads CASSPGTGPYEQYF. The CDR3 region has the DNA TGTGCCAGCTCCCCCGGGACAGGACCCTACGAGCAGTACTTC.

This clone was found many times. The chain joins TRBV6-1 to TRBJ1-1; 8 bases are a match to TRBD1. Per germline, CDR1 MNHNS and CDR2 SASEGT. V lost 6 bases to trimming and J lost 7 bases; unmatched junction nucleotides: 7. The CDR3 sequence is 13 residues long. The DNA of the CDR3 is TGTGCCAGCAGATCGGGACAGGCCTATGAAGCTTTCTTT. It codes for CASRSGQAYEAFF.

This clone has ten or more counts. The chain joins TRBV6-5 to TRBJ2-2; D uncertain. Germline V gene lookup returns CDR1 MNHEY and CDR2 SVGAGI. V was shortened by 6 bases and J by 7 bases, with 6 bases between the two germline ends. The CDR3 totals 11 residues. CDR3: CASRSGGELFF. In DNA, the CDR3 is TGTGCCAGCAGATCCGGCGGGGAGCTGTTTTTT.

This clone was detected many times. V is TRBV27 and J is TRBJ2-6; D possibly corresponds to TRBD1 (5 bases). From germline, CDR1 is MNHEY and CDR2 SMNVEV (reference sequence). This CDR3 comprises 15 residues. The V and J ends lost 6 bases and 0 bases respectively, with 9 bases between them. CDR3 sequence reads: CASRQQVSGANVLTF. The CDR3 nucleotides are TGTGCCAGCAGACAACAGGTCTCTGGGGCCAACGTCCTGACTTTC. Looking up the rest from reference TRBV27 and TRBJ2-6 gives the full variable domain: EAQVTQNPRYLITVTGKKLTVTCSQNMNHEYMSWYRQDPGLGLRQIYYSMNVEVTDKGDVPEGYKVSRKEKRNFPLILESPSPNQTSLYFCASRQQVSGANVLTFGAGSRLTVL.

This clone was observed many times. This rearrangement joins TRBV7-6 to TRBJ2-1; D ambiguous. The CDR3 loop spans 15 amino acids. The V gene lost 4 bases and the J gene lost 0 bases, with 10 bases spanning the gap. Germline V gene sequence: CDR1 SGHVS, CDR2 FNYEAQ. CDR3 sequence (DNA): TGTGCCAGCAGCTCGGTCCCGGGCTCCTACAATGAGCAGTTCTTC. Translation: CASSSVPGSYNEQFF.